These 5 T cell receptor delta chains originate from one sample sequenced in a study of γδ T cells in repeated Plasmodium falciparum infection. Flow sorting of PBMC yielded separate Vgamma9/Vdelta2+ and Vdelta2-negative gammadelta T cell populations for bulk repertoire analysis. TCRdb re-called clones from the multiplex PCR reads using CATT. The data show 50,000 to 55,000 delta-chain clones, roughly 1.9% seen once. The source material was gamma-delta T cells from blood. All receptors come from a pool of human donors (malaria-infected and uninfected, not separated).

This clone came up a few times. A read error likely explains why the TCRdb protein, taken from a much larger clone, differs from this DNA's translation at residue 22; the protein shown is translated from the DNA. There is no J gene call, but TRDV1 is given as the V gene; TRDD3 is taken as the D call from the table, unchecked against the DNA. The CDR3 has 24 amino acids. Germline V gene data show CDR1 as TSWWSYY and CDR2 as QGS. The CDR3 sequence is CALGERVCHARRGILLLYTDKPIF. CDR3 DNA sequence: TGTGCTCTTGGGGAACGGGTCTGTCATGCTCGTAGGGGGATACTTCTTTTGTACACCGATAAACCCATCTTT.

On this clone itself: TCRdb's entry gives the protein of a much larger clone, which mismatches this DNA's translation at residue 18, likely from a read error; the protein reported here is translated from the DNA. The V gene is TRDV1, the J gene TRDJ1, with no clear D. Germline matching of the DNA provided the J gene here, since TCRdb leaves it blank. The ends were cut back, 0 bases at V and 7 bases at J, with 54 bases in the middle. The CDR3 is 28 residues long. Germline V gives CDR1 TSWWSYY, CDR2 QGS. The CDR3 spells CALGELSHEAPVPGRVYRPPGVSIKLIF. CDR3 DNA: TGTGCTCTTGGGGAACTCTCTCACGAGGCCCCCGTCCCAGGACGCGTTTACCGGCCTCCCGGTGTATCGATTAAACTCATCTTT.

About this clone: TCRdb's entry gives the protein of a much larger clone, which mismatches this DNA's translation at residues 8 and 18, likely from a read error; the protein reported here is translated from the DNA. The rearrangement joins TRDV1 to TRDJ2, with D maybe TRDD3 (6 bases). The CDR3 covers 21 residues. Per germline, CDR1 TSWWSYY and CDR2 QGS. The CDR3 DNA reads TGTGCTCTTGGGGGTCGACTCCCACTGTTTGGGGGGCCGAAGGTGACAGCACGACTCTTCTTT. It yields the protein CALGGRLPLFGGPKVTARLFF.

This clone was detected many times. Since a far larger clone is one base different, this is likely a read error. This sample also contains other DNA sequences that code for the same CDR3. The genes are TRDV1 and TRDJ1, with 7 bases lining up with TRDD3. The CDR3 spans 12 residues. The V and J ends lost 7 bases and 9 bases, in that order; junction bases with no gene match: 8. Per germline, CDR1 TSWWSYY and CDR2 QGS. CDR3 nucleotides: TGTGCTCTTGTATCGGTGGATACGGAACTCATCTTT. Its protein product is CALVSVDTELIF.

In its sample, this clone was seen many times. TCRdb assigns this DNA the protein of a much larger clone, which departs from its translation at residue 7; this likely reflects a read error, and the protein shown comes from translating the DNA. V usage is TRDV2 and J usage is TRDJ1, with 10 bases fitting TRDD3. Trimming took 1 base from V and 0 from J; bases not matched to a gene: 16. CDR3 length: 20 amino acids. CDR1 and CDR2 (germline): GEAIGNYY, EKD. The CDR3, as DNA: TGTGCCTGTGACACGCATTCCCGAATGCTGGGGGATAGGTACACCGATAAACTCATCTTT. It specifies CACDTHSRMLGDRYTDKLIF.